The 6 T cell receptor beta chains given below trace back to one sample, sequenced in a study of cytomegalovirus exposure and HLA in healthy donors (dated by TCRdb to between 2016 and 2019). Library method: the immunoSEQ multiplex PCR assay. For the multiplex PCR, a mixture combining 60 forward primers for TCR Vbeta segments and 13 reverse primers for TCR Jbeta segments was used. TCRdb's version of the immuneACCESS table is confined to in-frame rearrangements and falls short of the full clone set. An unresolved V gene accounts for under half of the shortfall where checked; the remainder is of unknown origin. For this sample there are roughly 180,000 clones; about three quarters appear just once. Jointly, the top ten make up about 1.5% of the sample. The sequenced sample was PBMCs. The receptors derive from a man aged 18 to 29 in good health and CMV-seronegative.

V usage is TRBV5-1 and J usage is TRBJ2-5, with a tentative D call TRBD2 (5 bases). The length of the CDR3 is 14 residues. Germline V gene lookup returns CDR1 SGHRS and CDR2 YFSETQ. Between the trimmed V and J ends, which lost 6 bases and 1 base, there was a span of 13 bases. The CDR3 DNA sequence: TGCGCCAGCACCATCGGAGGAGTCCAAGAGACCCAGTACTTC. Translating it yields CASTIGGVQETQYF.

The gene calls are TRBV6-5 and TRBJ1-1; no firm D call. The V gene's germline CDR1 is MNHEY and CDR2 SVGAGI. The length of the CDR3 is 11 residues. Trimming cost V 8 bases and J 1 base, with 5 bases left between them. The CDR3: CASQKNTEAFF. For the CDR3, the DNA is TGTGCCAGCCAGAAGAACACTGAAGCTTTCTTT.

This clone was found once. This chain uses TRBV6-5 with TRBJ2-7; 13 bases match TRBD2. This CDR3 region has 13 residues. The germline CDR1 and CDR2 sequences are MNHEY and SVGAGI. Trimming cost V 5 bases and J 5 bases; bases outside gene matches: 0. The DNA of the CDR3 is TGTGCCAGCAGTGGACTAGCGGGAGACGAGCAGTACTTC. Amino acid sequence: CASSGLAGDEQYF.

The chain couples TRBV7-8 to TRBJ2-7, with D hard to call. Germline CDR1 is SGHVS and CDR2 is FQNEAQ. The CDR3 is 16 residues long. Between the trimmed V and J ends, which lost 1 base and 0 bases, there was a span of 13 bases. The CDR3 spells CASSLVGFHPSYEQYF. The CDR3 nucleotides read TGTGCCAGCAGCTTAGTCGGGTTCCATCCCTCCTACGAGCAGTACTTC.

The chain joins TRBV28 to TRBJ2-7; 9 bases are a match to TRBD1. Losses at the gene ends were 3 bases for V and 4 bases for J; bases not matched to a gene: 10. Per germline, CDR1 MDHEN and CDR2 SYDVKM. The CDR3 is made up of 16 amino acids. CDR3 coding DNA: TGTGCCAGCAGTTTCAATTACGGGACAGGGTTTTACGAGCAGTACTTC. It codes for CASSFNYGTGFYEQYF.

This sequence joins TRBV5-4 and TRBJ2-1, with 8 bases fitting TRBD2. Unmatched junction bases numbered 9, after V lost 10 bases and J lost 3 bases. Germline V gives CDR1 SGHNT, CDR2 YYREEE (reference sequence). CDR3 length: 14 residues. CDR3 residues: CAGLVAGNYNEQFF. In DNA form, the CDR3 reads TGTGCCGGGCTAGTAGCGGGAAACTACAATGAGCAGTTCTTC.